The 15 T cell receptor beta chains listed next were all sequenced from one sample in a study of blood T cell repertoires in COVID-19. Clones were read by immunoSEQ multiplex PCR, and TCRdb kept only the in-frame ones, dropping some. Here the sample spans approximately 250,000 clones, approximately 88% being singletons. Source material: PBMCs or T cells enriched from blood (not recorded which). These receptors all come from a woman aged 40 to 50 with acute COVID-19.

The gene calls are TRBV5-4 and TRBJ2-3; 7 bases are shared with TRBD2. The CDR3 totals 16 residues. The V gene end was trimmed by 3 bases and the J gene end by 0 bases; junction bases not matched to a gene: 7. Germline V gene data show CDR1 as SGHNT and CDR2 as YYREEE (reference sequence). The CDR3 sequence is CASSSGLVESTDTQYF. The CDR3 DNA is TGTGCCAGCAGCTCCGGACTAGTAGAGAGCACAGATACGCAGTATTTT.

This chain uses TRBV18 with TRBJ2-1; the D gene is possibly TRBD2 (5 bases). V was shortened by 6 bases and J by 3 bases, with 12 bases between the two germline ends. Germline V gene lookup returns CDR1 KGHSH and CDR2 LQKENI. The CDR3 length is 14 residues. The CDR3 DNA sequence: TGTGCCAGCTCGCTTAGCGTGGGCTACAATGAGCAGTTCTTC. Its translation: CASSLSVGYNEQFF.

The V gene is TRBV9, the J gene TRBJ2-1; no clear D. Germline values: CDR1 SGDLS, CDR2 YYNGEE. The CDR3 spans 15 residues. Trimming removed 4 bases from V and 5 bases from J, with 16 bases in between. CDR3 in amino acids: CASSPLRGPDNEQFF. In DNA, the CDR3 is TGTGCCAGCAGCCCATTGCGCGGCCCAGACAATGAGCAGTTCTTC.

The CDR3 region has the DNA TGTGCCAGCAGTCCCTCTTACGGAGAGTCCTACGAGCAGTACTTC. It encodes CASSPSYGESYEQYF. V and J are TRBV27 and TRBJ2-7; no definite D call. V lost 5 bases to trimming and J lost 1 base, with 15 bases between them. The CDR3 has 15 residues. CDR1 MNHEY and CDR2 SMNVEV come from the germline V gene (reference sequence).

V gene TRBV11-2 combines with J gene TRBJ2-5; D may be TRBD2 (6 bases). The CDR3 is made up of 14 amino acids. Trimming left V 5 bases short and J 2 bases short, with 12 bases between. CDR1 SGHAT and CDR2 FQNNGV come from the germline V gene. The CDR3 coding sequence is TGTGCCAGCAGCCGGGGGTCCACACAAGAGACCCAGTACTTC. This gives the protein CASSRGSTQETQYF.

DNA of the CDR3: TGTGCCAGCAGCTTTTATTCTGAGACCCAGTACTTC. This gives the protein CASSFYSETQYF. The chain has TRBV5-8 and TRBJ2-5, with no clear D. This CDR3 spans 12 amino acids. V was trimmed by 2 bases and J by 5 bases, leaving 7 bases between them. The germline V gene encodes CDR1 SGHTS and CDR2 YDEGEE.

The table lists this clone with a count of one. The rearrangement links TRBV4-1 to TRBJ1-2; D is ambiguous. The germline V gene encodes CDR1 MGHRA and CDR2 YSYEKL. CDR3 size: 16 residues. V dropped 1 base and J dropped 0 bases, with 12 bases sitting between them. CDR3 protein: CASSQVMAAPNYGYTF. The CDR3 nucleotides read TGCGCCAGCAGCCAAGTAATGGCGGCACCTAACTATGGCTACACCTTC.

The chain links TRBV28 to TRBJ2-7; D unclear. With 3 bases removed from V and 0 bases from J, the gap between germline ends came to 9 bases. CDR1 is MDHEN and CDR2 is SYDVKM in the germline V gene. The CDR3 runs to 14 residues. In DNA, the CDR3 is TGTGCCAGCAGTTTTTCCCCTAACTCCTACGAGCAGTACTTC. Translation: CASSFSPNSYEQYF.

Written as DNA, the CDR3 is TGTGCCAGCAGTTACTCCGGGACACCCGCCGGAAACACCATATATTTT. It translates to CASSYSGTPAGNTIYF. The rearrangement joins TRBV6-5 to TRBJ1-3; maybe TRBD1 (6 bases). This CDR3 is 16 amino acids long. The V end lost 0 bases, the J end lost 4 bases, and 13 bases lay between the germline ends. Germline loops: CDR1 MNHEY, CDR2 SVGAGI.

This chain uses TRBV6-1 with TRBJ1-1; 10 bases are shared with TRBD1. CDR1 MNHNS and CDR2 SASEGT come from the germline V gene. After removal of 4 bases from V and 1 base from J, the junction contained 6 bases not matched to a gene. The length of the CDR3 is 16 residues. The CDR3 nucleotides are TGTGCCAGCAGTGGCTGGGACAGGGGTACGAACACTGAAGCTTTCTTT. Translated: CASSGWDRGTNTEAFF.

The chain has TRBV11-2 and TRBJ1-2, with 9 nucleotides matching TRBD1. In germline, CDR1 is SGHAT, CDR2 FQNNGV. With V trimmed by 7 bases and J by 8 bases, 14 bases remained unmatched. CDR3 length: 15 amino acids. The CDR3 sequence: CASTWTGETLWGYTF. In DNA, the CDR3 is TGTGCCAGCACCTGGACAGGGGAAACCCTATGGGGCTACACCTTC.

V is TRBV5-1 and J is TRBJ2-1, with D maybe TRBD1 (6 bases). V lost 4 bases to trimming and J lost 6 bases, with 17 bases between them. From germline, CDR1 is SGHRS and CDR2 YFSETQ. The CDR3 is made up of 15 amino acids. CDR3 sequence (DNA): TGCGCCAGCAGCGCAGGGGAGTTCGTTGGCAATGAGCAGTTCTTC. It yields the protein CASSAGEFVGNEQFF. Full variable domain (missing parts from reference TRBV5-1 and TRBJ2-1): KAGVTQTPRYLIKTRGQQVTLSCSPISGHRSVSWYQQTPGQGLQFLFEYFSETQRNKGNFPGRFSGRQFSNSRSEMNVSTLELGDSALYLCASSAGEFVGNEQFFGPGTRLTVL.

CDR3 coding DNA: TGTGCCAGCAGTGATGTGACTATGGGCTATGGACTAGCGGGAGTTTACAATGAGCAGTTCTTC. It translates to CASSDVTMGYGLAGVYNEQFF. The chain recombines TRBV2 with TRBJ2-1; 13 bases match TRBD2. CDR1 SNHLY and CDR2 FYNNEI come from the germline V gene. The CDR3 is made up of 21 amino acids. V was clipped by 3 bases and J by 4 bases; unmatched bases: 18. Together with reference TRBV2 and TRBJ2-1, the CDR3 gives the full variable domain: EPEVTQTPSHQVTQMGQEVILRCVPISNHLYFYWYRQILGQKVEFLVSFYNNEISEKSEIFDDQFSVERPDGSNFTLKIRSTKLEDSAMYFCASSDVTMGYGLAGVYNEQFFGPGTRLTVL.

V is TRBV5-1 and J is TRBJ1-3, with no clear D. V was pared by 4 bases and J by 0 bases, with 8 bases between. CDR1 SGHRS and CDR2 YFSETQ come from the germline V gene. This CDR3 comprises 14 residues. CDR3 region: CASSDYNSGNTIYF. CDR3 DNA sequence: TGCGCCAGCAGCGACTACAACTCTGGAAACACCATATATTTT.

The genes are TRBV28 and TRBJ2-6; tentative D call: TRBD1 (5 bases). Germline lookup yields CDR1 MDHEN and CDR2 SYDVKM. This CDR3 contains 15 residues. Trimming shortened V by 3 bases and J by 1 base, and 7 bases separated the two germline ends. CDR3 in amino acids: CASSFQGSGANVLTF. In DNA form, the CDR3 reads TGTGCCAGCAGTTTTCAGGGTTCTGGGGCCAACGTCCTGACTTTC. Using reference TRBV28 and TRBJ2-6 for the parts outside the CDR3, the full variable domain is DVKVTQSSRYLVKRTGEKVFLECVQDMDHENMFWYRQDPGLGLRLIYFSYDVKMKEKGDIPEGYSVSREKKERFSLILESASTNQTSMYLCASSFQGSGANVLTFGAGSRLTVL.